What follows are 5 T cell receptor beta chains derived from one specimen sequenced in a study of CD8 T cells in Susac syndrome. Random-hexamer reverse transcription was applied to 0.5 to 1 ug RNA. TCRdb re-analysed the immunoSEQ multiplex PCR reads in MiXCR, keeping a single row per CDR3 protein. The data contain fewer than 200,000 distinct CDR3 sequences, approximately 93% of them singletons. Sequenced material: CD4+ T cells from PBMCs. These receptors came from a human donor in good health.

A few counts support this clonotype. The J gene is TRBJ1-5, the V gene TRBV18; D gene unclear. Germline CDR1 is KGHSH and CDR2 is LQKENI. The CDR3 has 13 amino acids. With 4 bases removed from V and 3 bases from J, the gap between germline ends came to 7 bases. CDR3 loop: CASSLDLNQPQHF. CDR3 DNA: TGTGCCAGCTCACTGGACCTCAATCAGCCCCAGCATTTT.

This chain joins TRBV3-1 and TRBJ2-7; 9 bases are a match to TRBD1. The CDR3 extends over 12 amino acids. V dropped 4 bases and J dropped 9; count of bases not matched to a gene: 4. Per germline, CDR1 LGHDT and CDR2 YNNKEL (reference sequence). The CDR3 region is CASSLQDRGQYF. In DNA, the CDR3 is TGTGCCAGCAGCCTCCAGGACAGGGGGCAGTACTTC.

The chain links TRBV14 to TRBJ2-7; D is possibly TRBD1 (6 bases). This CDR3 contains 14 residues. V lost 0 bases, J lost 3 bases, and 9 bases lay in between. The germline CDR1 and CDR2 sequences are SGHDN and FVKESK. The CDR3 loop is CASSQERTVYEQYV. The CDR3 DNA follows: TGTGCCAGCAGCCAAGAGCGGACAGTCTACGAGCAGTACGTC.

CDR3: CASRPPGQGQFF. The CDR3 region has the DNA TGTGCCAGCAGGCCCCCCGGACAGGGGCAGTTCTTC. This rearrangement joins TRBV6-2 or TRBV6-3 to TRBJ2-1; TRBD1 agrees at 8 bases. The germline gives CDR1 MNHEY, CDR2 SVGEGT. V dropped 6 bases and J dropped 12; count of bases not matched to a gene: 7. CDR3 size: 12 residues.

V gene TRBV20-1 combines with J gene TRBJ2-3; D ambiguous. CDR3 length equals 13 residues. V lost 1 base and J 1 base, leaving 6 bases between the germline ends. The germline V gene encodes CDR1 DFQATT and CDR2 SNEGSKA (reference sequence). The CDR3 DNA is TGCAGTGCTAGAGGGGCTGGCACAGATACGCAGTATTTT. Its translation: CSARGAGTDTQYF.